These 20 T cell receptor beta chains share one sample of origin, sequenced in a study of blood T cell repertoires in COVID-19. TCRdb's table, derived via immunoSEQ multiplex PCR, lists solely in-frame clones and lacks some. Of 210,000 or so clones in the sample, roughly 80% were seen once. The material sequenced was peripheral blood. These receptors were obtained from a man aged 45-65 years who had recovered from COVID-19.

The genes are TRBV30 and TRBJ2-1; TRBD2 agrees at 8 bases. The J segment lost 11 bases and the V segment lost 0 bases, leaving 12 bases of the junction unmatched. Germline loops: CDR1 GTSNPN, CDR2 SVGIG (reference sequence). The CDR3 runs 15 residues. The CDR3 bases are TGTGCCTGGAGTGTTTGGACTAGCCAGTCAAGCAAGCAGTTCTTC. This gives the protein CAWSVWTSQSSKQFF.

V and J are TRBV25-1 and TRBJ2-7, with 8 nucleotides matching TRBD1. Germline V gene sequence: CDR1 MGHDK, CDR2 SYGVNS. The CDR3 covers 14 residues. Trimming at V came to 6 bases and at J to 6 bases, leaving 10 bases not matched to a gene. This CDR3 is CASSGQGGPAEQYF. CDR3 nucleotide sequence: TGTGCCAGCAGCGGACAGGGTGGACCTGCCGAGCAGTACTTC.

The chain has TRBV4-2 and TRBJ1-2; D possibly corresponds to TRBD1 (6 bases). In germline, CDR1 is LGHNA, CDR2 YNFKEQ. Trimming took 0 bases from V and 7 from J, leaving 15 bases between them. The length of the CDR3 is 15 residues. CDR3 amino acids: CASSQDNTGYSGYTF. The CDR3 DNA follows: TGTGCCAGCAGCCAAGATAATACAGGGTATTCTGGCTACACCTTC.

The chain uses TRBV30 and TRBJ1-1, with a weak D call TRBD1 (6 bases). The CDR3 runs to 12 residues. Germline CDR1 is GTSNPN and CDR2 is SVGIG (reference sequence). Trimming took 7 bases from V and 4 from J, leaving 13 bases between them. The CDR3 loop reads CASYREGTEAFF. The CDR3 DNA is TGTGCCTCTTACAGGGAGGGCACTGAAGCTTTCTTT.

This clone was seen only a few times. V usage is TRBV7-8 and J usage is TRBJ2-1; perhaps TRBD1 as D (6 bases). CDR1 is SGHVS and CDR2 is FQNEAQ in the germline V gene. Trimming removed 1 base at V and 10 bases at J, with 17 bases between. The CDR3 sequence is 15 residues long. CDR3 residues: CASSLVVVRGWEQFF. CDR3 bases: TGTGCCAGCAGCTTAGTAGTAGTCAGGGGTTGGGAGCAGTTCTTC.

The chain links TRBV10-3 to TRBJ2-2; TRBD2 matches 7 bases. The CDR3 covers 16 residues. Germline V CDR1 and CDR2: ENHRY, SYGVKD. V gave up 4 bases and J gave up 7 bases; unmatched junction bases: 12. The CDR3 sequence: CAISAQRGGEGGELFF. CDR3 DNA sequence: TGTGCCATCAGTGCCCAACGGGGAGGGGAGGGCGGGGAGCTGTTTTTT.

The sample holds many counts of this clone. V usage is TRBV6-6 and J usage is TRBJ1-2; TRBD1 agrees at 7 bases. V was clipped by 0 bases and J by 8 bases; unmatched bases: 6. The CDR3 consists of 14 residues. Germline values: CDR1 MNHNY, CDR2 SVGAGI (reference sequence). CDR3 loop: CASSYSGQIIGYTF. The DNA of the CDR3 is TGTGCCAGCAGTTACTCGGGACAGATTATCGGCTACACCTTC.

The genes are TRBV19 and TRBJ1-5; 9 bases match TRBD1. Germline values: CDR1 LNHDA, CDR2 SQIVND (reference sequence). V shed 4 bases, J shed 0 bases, and the junction held 7 bases outside the gene matches. This CDR3 has 17 amino acids. CDR3 region: CASSRWTGDHSNQPQHF. CDR3 DNA sequence: TGTGCCAGTAGTAGATGGACAGGGGACCATAGCAATCAGCCCCAGCATTTT.

Comment on this clone: This CDR3 is also generated by other DNA sequences in the sample. V usage is TRBV19 and J usage is TRBJ1-2; a possible D gene is TRBD1 (6 bases). Deletions cut 3 bases from V and 4 bases from J, with 6 bases between. CDR3 size: 12 residues. Germline values: CDR1 LNHDA, CDR2 SQIVND (reference sequence). The CDR3 DNA reads as TGTGCCAGTAGTATCAGGGGCTATGGCTACACCTTC. Its translation is CASSIRGYGYTF.

This clone has a single count. A clone one base away is much larger, so this may be a read error. This chain uses TRBV27 with TRBJ1-2, with a tentative D call TRBD1 (5 bases). Trimming removed 4 bases from V and 6 bases from J, with 6 bases in between. The CDR3 runs 11 residues. CDR1 is MNHEY and CDR2 is SMNVEV in the germline V gene (reference sequence). The CDR3 DNA follows: TGTGCCAGCAGTTCCAGGGATGGCTACACCTTC. Protein sequence: CASSSRDGYTF.

CDR3 in DNA: TGTGCCAGCAGTTTAAATCTTCTAGCGGGAGTCTCCTACGAGCAGTACTTC. Amino acid sequence: CASSLNLLAGVSYEQYF. This sequence joins TRBV28 and TRBJ2-7; 10 bases fit TRBD2. This CDR3 spans 17 amino acids. The junction had 7 bases not matched to a gene; V was cut back by 2 bases and J by 0 bases. Germline V gene sequence: CDR1 MDHEN, CDR2 SYDVKM.

The chain employs TRBV11-2 and TRBJ1-5; the D gene is possibly TRBD1 (6 bases). CDR3 size: 17 residues. Germline loops: CDR1 SGHAT, CDR2 FQNNGV. The germline V and J ends were trimmed by 3 bases and 4 bases, with 19 bases remaining between them. The CDR3 protein is CASSFVTGWSLNQPQHF. As DNA, the CDR3 is TGTGCCAGCAGCTTTGTGACAGGCTGGAGTTTAAATCAGCCCCAGCATTTT.

The chain carries TRBV29-1 and TRBJ2-2, with D perhaps TRBD2 (6 bases). V was clipped by 4 bases and J by 5 bases, with 14 bases between them. CDR3 size: 14 residues. Looked up from germline, CDR1 is SQVTM and CDR2 is ANQGSEA. The CDR3: CSVASGFQTGELFF. CDR3 sequence (DNA): TGCAGCGTTGCCAGCGGGTTCCAGACCGGGGAGCTGTTTTTT.

V usage is TRBV12-3 or TRBV12-4 and J usage is TRBJ1-5; D is undetermined. This CDR3 has 12 residues. V was pared by 2 bases and J by 9 bases, with 8 bases between. DNA of the CDR3: TGTGCCAGCAGTTTATTGGGCACGCCCCAGCATTTT. This codes for CASSLLGTPQHF.

The rearrangement uses TRBV24-1 and TRBJ1-1; no firm D call. Germline values: CDR1 KGHDR, CDR2 SFDVKD. CDR3 size: 13 residues. Trimming left V 11 bases short and J 3 bases short, with 15 bases between. CDR3 region: CASKDSADTEAFF. The CDR3 region has the DNA TGTGCCAGCAAGGACTCGGCGGACACTGAAGCTTTCTTT.

The V call is TRBV5-6, the J call TRBJ2-1, with 8 bases aligning to TRBD2. This CDR3 spans 15 amino acids. After removal of 0 bases from V and 14 bases from J, the junction contained 13 bases not matched to a gene. Germline-derived CDR1 and CDR2 are SGHDT and YYEEEE. This chain's CDR3 is CASSLAGLAGRMEFF. As DNA, the CDR3 is TGTGCCAGCAGCTTGGCCGGACTAGCAGGGCGGATGGAGTTCTTC.

This clone was seen just once. V usage is TRBV12-5 and J usage is TRBJ2-7; D is unresolved. The germline V gene encodes CDR1 LGHNT and CDR2 FRNRAP. The CDR3 runs to 13 residues. The germline V and J ends were trimmed by 1 base and 12 bases, with 16 bases remaining between them. CDR3 protein: CASGLGLDWLRYF. The CDR3 DNA follows: TGTGCTAGTGGTTTGGGACTCGACTGGCTGCGGTACTTC.

The V call is TRBV30, the J call TRBJ1-1; 10 positions agree with TRBD1. Per germline, CDR1 GTSNPN and CDR2 SVGIG (reference sequence). The CDR3 covers 13 residues. V lost 7 bases, J lost 5 bases, and 7 bases stayed unmatched. DNA for the CDR3: TGTGCCTCACTAGGGACAGGGGTTACTGAAGCTTTCTTT. This encodes CASLGTGVTEAFF.

The chain carries TRBV10-1 and TRBJ2-7; 8 bases are a match to TRBD2. The germline V gene has CDR1 WNHNN and CDR2 SYGVQD (reference sequence). The CDR3 is 15 amino acids. V shed 6 bases and J 4 bases; nucleotides not matched to a gene: 11. The CDR3 sequence is CASSNGDSGSYEQYF. The CDR3 DNA is TGCGCCAGCAGCAATGGTGACAGCGGGAGTTACGAGCAGTACTTC.

As DNA, the CDR3 is TGCAGCGTTGACAGGGGGCGCGGGAACACTGAAGCTTTCTTT. It specifies CSVDRGRGNTEAFF. This chain joins TRBV29-1 and TRBJ1-1; 8 bases fit TRBD1. The junction had 4 bases not matched to a gene; V was cut back by 3 bases and J by 1 base. CDR1 SQVTM and CDR2 ANQGSEA come from the germline V gene. The CDR3 runs 14 residues. The complete variable domain, with remaining parts taken from reference TRBV29-1 and TRBJ1-1, reads SAVISQKPSRDICQRGTSLTIQCQVDSQVTMMFWYRQQPGQSLTLIATANQGSEATYESGFVIDKFPISRPNLTFSTLTVSNMSPEDSSIYLCSVDRGRGNTEAFFGQGTRLTVV.